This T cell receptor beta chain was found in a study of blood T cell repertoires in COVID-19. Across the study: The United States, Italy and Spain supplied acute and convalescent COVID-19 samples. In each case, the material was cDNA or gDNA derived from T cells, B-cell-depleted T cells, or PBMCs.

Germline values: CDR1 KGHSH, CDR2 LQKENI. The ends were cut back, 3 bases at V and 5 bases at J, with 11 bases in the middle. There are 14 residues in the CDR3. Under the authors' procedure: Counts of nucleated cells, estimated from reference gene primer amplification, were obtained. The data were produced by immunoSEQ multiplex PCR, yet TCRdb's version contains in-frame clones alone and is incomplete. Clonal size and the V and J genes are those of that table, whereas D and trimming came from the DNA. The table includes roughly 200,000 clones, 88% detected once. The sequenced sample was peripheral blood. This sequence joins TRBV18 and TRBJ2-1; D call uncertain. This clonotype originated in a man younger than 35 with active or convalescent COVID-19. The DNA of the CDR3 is TGTGCCAGCTCACCCCAACGAACAAACAATGAGCAGTTCTTC. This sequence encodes CASSPQRTNNEQFF.